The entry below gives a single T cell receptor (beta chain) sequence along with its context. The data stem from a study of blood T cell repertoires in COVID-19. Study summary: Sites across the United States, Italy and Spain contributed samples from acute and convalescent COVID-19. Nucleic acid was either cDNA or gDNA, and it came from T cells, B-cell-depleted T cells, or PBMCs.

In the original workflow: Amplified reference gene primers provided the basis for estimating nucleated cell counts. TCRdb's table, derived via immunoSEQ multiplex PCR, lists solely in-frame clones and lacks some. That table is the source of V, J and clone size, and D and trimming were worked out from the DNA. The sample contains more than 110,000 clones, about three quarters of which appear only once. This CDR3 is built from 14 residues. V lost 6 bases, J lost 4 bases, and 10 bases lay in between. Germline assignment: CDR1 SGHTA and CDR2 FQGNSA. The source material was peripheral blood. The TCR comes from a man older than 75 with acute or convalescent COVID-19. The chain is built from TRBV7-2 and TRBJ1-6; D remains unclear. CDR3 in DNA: TGTGCCAGCAGACTAGGGCCTTATAATTCACCCCTCCACTTT. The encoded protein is CASRLGPYNSPLHF.